This entry is about one T cell receptor beta chain. TCRdb's table, derived via immunoSEQ multiplex PCR, lists solely in-frame clones and lacks some. The repertoire has about 51,000 clones, roughly 86% of them found once; the top ten carry 15% to 20%. This record comes from a study of PD-L1 blockade in urothelial cancer. Trimming shortened V by 3 bases and J by 0 bases, and 16 bases separated the two germline ends. Germline values: CDR1 SGHVS, CDR2 FQNEAQ. The CDR3 has 17 amino acids. The TCR sequence derives from a man aged 60 to 75 with urothelial cancer. This specimen consisted of PBMCs, obtained around atezolizumab (anti-PD-L1) treatment. This sequence joins TRBV7-8 and TRBJ2-3; maybe TRBD2 (5 bases). As DNA, the CDR3 is TGTGCCAGCAGCTTGGCCTCGGGTAGCGATAGCACAGATACGCAGTATTTT. Residues: CASSLASGSDSTDTQYF.